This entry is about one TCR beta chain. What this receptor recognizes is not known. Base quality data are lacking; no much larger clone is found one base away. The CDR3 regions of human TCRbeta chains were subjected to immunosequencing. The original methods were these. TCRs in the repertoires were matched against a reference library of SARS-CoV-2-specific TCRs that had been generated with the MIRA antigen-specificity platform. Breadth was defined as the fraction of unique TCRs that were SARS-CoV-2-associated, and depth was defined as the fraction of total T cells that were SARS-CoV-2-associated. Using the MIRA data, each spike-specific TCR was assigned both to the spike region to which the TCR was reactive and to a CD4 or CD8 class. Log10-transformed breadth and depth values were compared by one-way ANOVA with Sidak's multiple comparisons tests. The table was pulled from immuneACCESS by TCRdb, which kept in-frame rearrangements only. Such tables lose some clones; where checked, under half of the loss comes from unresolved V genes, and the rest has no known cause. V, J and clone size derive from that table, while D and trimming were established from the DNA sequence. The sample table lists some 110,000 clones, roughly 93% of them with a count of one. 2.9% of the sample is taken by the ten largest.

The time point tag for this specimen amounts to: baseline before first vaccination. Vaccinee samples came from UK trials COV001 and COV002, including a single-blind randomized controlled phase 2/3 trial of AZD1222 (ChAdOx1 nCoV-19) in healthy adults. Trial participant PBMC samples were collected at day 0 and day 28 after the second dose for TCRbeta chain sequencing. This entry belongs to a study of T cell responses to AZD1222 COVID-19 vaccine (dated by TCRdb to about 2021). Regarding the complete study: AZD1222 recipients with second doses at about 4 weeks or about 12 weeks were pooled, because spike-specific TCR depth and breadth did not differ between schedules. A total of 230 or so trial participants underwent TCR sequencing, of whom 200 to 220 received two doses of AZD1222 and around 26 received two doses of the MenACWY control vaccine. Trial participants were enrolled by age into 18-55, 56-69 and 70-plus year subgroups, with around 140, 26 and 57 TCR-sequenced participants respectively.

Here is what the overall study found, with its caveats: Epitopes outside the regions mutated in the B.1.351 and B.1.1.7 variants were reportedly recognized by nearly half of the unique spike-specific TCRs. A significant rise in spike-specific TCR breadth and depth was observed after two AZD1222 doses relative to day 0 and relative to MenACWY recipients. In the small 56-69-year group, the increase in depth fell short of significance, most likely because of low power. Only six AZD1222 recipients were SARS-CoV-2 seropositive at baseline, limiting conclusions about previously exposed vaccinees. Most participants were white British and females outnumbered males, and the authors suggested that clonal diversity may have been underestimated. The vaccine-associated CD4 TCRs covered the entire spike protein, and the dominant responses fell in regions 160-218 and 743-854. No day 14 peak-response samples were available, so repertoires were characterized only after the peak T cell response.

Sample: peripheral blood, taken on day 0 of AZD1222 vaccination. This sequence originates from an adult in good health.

The CDR3 region has the sequence CASSLYGESGQFF. The nucleotide sequence reads TGTGCCAGCAGTTTATATGGGGAATCAGGGCAGTTCTTC. The chain links TRBV28 with TRBJ2-1, with the D gene uncertain. The germline V gene sets CDR1 to MDHEN and CDR2 to SYDVKM. The junction shows trimming of 1 base on V and 12 bases on J, plus 13 bases between the germline ends. CDR3 length: 13 amino acids, cysteine to phenylalanine. Only CDR3 DNA is held: 39 bases, read in frame from base 1.